A single TCR beta chain is shown here with its context. No antigen is known for it. The data were obtained in a study of T cell repertoires in cytomegalovirus infection. Study-wide results and caveats: HLA-C-restricted CMV clonotypes gave the most frequent clonotype in two of eight donors. Frequencies of public TCR beta families were cumulated, and this identified carriers of CMV plus the relevant HLA.

Germline CDR1 MNHNS, CDR2 SASEGT. The trim removed 5 bases at V and 5 bases at J, leaving 5 bases unmatched. There are 15 residues in the CDR3. One entry per CDR3 protein results from TCRdb running MiXCR on the reads. The table lists under 800,000 distinct CDR3 sequences, approximately 25% of them singletons. This clonotype originated in a human donor in good health (CMV status not recorded). Some clones in this sample may be carry-over from other donors' samples. Sequencing input: CD8+ T cells from PBMCs. The chain is built from TRBV6-1 and TRBJ2-1, with TRBD2 matching over 11 bases. The CDR3 DNA reads TGTGCCAGCAGTCGTAGCGGGGGGGCCCACAATGAGCAGTTCTTC. It codes for CASSRSGGAHNEQFF.